Listed below are T cell receptor beta chains from one sample, sequenced in a study of neurological immune-mediated disorders. TCRdb processed the 5' RACE reads anew with MiXCR; each CDR3 protein has one entry. The repertoire holds about 21,000 distinct CDR3 sequences, approximately 6.6% seen once, with 45% to 50% in the top ten. What was sequenced was CD8+ T cells from blood. These TCRs come from a man aged 18 to 35 in good health. The CDR3 runs from the conserved cysteine through the conserved F or W. The D gene is left open where the match is weak. Clone size is given as once, few or many counts, or a class when the clone is expanded.

v_gene,j_gene,d_gene,abundance,CDR3aa,CDR3nt
TRBV5-6,TRBJ2-7,NA,many,CASSLNGATYEQYF,TGTGCCAGCAGCTTGAATGGAGCTACCTACGAGCAGTACTTC
TRBV6-1,TRBJ2-2,NA,many,CASSEGSGGPTGELFF,TGTGCCAGCAGTGAAGGGTCGGGGGGCCCCACCGGGGAGCTGTTTTTT
TRBV2,TRBJ1-2,NA,many,CASGAAQGYGYTF,TGTGCCAGTGGGGCGGCGCAGGGCTATGGCTACACCTTC
TRBV4-1,TRBJ2-3,NA,many,CAIKRFYMDTQYF,TGCGCCATCAAGCGGTTTTATATGGATACGCAGTATTTT
TRBV7-9,TRBJ2-1,NA,many,CASSLTELDNEQFF,TGTGCCAGCAGCTTAACGGAACTGGACAATGAGCAGTTCTTC
TRBV7-7,TRBJ2-1,TRBD2,many,CASSLSYGGEHNEQFF,TGTGCTAGCAGCTTGTCTTACGGGGGGGAACACAATGAGCAGTTCTTC
TRBV12-3/TRBV12-4,TRBJ2-2,NA,many,CASSYQGPGELFF,TGTGCCAGCAGTTACCAGGGCCCCGGGGAGCTGTTTTTT
TRBV24-1,TRBJ1-5,NA,many,CATSARVDQPQHF,TGTGCCACCAGTGCCCGAGTAGATCAGCCCCAGCATTTT
TRBV5-1,TRBJ2-7,TRBD1,many,CASSLGQGFYEQYF,TGCGCCAGCAGCTTGGGACAGGGCTTTTACGAGCAGTACTTC
TRBV6-1,TRBJ1-1,NA,many,CASSVRWGNTEAFF,TGTGCCAGCAGTGTACGGTGGGGTAACACTGAAGCTTTCTTT